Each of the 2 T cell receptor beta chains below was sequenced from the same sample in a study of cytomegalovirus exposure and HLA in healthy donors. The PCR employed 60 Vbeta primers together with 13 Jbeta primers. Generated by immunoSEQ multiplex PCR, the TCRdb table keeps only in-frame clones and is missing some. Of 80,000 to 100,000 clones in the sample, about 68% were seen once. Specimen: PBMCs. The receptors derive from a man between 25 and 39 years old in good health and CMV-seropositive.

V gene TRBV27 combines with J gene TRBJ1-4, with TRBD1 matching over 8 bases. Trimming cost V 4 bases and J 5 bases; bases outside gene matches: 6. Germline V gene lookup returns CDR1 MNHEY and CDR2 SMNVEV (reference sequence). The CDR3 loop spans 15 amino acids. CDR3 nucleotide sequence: TGTGCCAGCAGTTCGACAGGGGCGTCCAATGAAAAACTGTTTTTT. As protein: CASSSTGASNEKLFF.

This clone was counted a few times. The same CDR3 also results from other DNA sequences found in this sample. The CDR3 nucleotides read TGCGCCAGCAGTGAGTCGGGTAGGGGGCGGACTGAAGCTTTCTTT. It specifies CASSESGRGRTEAFF. The chain recombines TRBV10-1 with TRBJ1-1, with TRBD1 matching 7 bases. The CDR3 runs to 15 residues. Looked up from germline, CDR1 is WNHNN and CDR2 is SYGVQD (reference sequence). V gave up 0 bases and J gave up 5 bases; unmatched junction bases: 6.